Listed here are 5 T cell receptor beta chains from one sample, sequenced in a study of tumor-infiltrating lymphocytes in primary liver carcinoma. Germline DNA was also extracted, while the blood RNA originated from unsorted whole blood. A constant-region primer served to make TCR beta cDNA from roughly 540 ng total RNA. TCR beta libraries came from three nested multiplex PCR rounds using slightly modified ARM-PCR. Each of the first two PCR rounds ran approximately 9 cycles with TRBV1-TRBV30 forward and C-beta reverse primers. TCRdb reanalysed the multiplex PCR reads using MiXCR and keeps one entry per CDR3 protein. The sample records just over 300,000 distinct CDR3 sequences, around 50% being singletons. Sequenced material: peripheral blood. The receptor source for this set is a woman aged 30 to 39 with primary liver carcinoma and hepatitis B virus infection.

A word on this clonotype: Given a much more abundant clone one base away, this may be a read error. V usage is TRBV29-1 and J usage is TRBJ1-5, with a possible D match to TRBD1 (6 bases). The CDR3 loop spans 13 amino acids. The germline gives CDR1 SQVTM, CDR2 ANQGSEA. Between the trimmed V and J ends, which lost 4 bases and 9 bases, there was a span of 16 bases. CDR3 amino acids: CSVALGALGPQHF. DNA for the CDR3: TGCAGCGTTGCACTGGGGGCGCTTGGGCCCCAGCATTTT.

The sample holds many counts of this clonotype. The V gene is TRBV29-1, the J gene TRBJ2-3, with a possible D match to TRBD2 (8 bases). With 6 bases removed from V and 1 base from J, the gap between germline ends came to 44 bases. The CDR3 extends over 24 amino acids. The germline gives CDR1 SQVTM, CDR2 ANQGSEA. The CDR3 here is CSVEQIQGRQGSAETSGGTDTQYF. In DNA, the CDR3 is TGCAGCGTAGAGCAGATACAAGGCCGACAGGGTTCGGCGGAAACTAGCGGAGGCACAGATACGCAGTATTTT.

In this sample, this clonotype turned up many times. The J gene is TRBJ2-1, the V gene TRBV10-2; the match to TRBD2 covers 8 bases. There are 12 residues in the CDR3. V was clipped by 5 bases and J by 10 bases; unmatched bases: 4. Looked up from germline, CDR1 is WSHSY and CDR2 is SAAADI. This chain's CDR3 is CASSSGRVEQFF. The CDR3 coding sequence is TGCGCCAGCAGTAGCGGGAGAGTAGAGCAGTTCTTC.

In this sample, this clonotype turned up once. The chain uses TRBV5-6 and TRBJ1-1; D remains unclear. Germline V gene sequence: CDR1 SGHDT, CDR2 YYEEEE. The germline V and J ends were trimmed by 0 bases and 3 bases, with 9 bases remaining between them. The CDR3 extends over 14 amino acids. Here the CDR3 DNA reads TGTGCCAGCAGCTTGGCATATCAGCACACTGAAGCTTTCTTT. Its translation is CASSLAYQHTEAFF.

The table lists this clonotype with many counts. CDR3 in DNA: TGCAGCGTTTCCGGGAGGACAGATACGCAGTATTTT. This translates into CSVSGRTDTQYF. The chain joins TRBV29-1 to TRBJ2-3; 7 positions match TRBD2. Unmatched junction bases numbered 2, after V lost 5 bases and J lost 3 bases. Germline V CDR1 and CDR2: SQVTM, ANQGSEA. This CDR3 region has 12 residues.